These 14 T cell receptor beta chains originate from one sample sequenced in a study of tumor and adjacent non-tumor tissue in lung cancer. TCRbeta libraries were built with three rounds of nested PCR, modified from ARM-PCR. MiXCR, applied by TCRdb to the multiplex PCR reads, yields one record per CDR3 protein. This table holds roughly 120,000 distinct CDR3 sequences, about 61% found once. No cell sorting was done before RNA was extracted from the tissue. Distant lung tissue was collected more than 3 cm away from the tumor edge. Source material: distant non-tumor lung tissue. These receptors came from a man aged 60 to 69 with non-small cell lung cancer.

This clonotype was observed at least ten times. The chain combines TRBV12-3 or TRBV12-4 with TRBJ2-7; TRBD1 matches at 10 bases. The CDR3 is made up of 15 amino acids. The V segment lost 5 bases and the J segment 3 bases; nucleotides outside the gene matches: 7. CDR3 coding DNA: TGTGCCAGCAGTCAGGGGACAGGGGTTGGCTACGAGCAGTACTTC. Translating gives CASSQGTGVGYEQYF.

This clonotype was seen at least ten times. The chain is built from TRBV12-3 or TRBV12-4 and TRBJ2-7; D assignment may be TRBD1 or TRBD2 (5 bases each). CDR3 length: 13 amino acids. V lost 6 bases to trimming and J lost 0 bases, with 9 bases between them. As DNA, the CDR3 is TGTGCCAGCAGGTCCGGGGCCTCCTACGAGCAGTACTTC. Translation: CASRSGASYEQYF.

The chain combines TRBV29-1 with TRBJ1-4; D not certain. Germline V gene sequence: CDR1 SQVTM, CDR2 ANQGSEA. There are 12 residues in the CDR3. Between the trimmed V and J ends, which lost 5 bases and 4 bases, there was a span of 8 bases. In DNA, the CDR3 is TGCAGCGTTTTAGACCTTAATGAAAAACTGTTTTTT. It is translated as CSVLDLNEKLFF.

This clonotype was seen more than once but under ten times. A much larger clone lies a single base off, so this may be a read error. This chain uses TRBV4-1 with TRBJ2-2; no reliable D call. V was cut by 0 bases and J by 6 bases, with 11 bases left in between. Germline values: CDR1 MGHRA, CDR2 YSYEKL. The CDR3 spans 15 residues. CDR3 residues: CASSQDISNSGELFF. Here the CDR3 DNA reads TGCGCCAGCAGCCAAGACATATCTAACTCCGGGGAGCTGTTTTTT.

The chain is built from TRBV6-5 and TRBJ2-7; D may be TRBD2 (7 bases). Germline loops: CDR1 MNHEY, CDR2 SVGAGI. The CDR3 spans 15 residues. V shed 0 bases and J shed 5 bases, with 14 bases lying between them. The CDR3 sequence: CASSYSGGLSHEQYF. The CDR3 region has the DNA TGTGCCAGCAGTTACTCGGGGGGGCTGAGCCACGAGCAGTACTTC.

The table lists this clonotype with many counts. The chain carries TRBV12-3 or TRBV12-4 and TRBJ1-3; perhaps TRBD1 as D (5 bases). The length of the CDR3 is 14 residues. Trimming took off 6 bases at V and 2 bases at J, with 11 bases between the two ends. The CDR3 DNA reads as TGTGCCAGCAGGTATGGGACGGCTGGAAACACCATATATTTT. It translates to CASRYGTAGNTIYF.

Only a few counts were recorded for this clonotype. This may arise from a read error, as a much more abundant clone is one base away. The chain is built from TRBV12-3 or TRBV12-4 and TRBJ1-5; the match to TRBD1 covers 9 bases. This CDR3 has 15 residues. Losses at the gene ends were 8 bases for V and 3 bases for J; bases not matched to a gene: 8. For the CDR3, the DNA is TGTGCCAGCCGCCTCAGACAGGGGGACAATCAGCCCCAGCATTTT. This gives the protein CASRLRQGDNQPQHF.

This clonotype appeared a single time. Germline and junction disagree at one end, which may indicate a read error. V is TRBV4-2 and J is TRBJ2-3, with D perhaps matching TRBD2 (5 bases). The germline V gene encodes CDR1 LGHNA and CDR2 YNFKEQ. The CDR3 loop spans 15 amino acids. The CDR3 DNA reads TGTGTCAGCAGCCAAAACATGGAGGACGCCTATACGCAGTATTTT. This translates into CVSSQNMEDAYTQYF.

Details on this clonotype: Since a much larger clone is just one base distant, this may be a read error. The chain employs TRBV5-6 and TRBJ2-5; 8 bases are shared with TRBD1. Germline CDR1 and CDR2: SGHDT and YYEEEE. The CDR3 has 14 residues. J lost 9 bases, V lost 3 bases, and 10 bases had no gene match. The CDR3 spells CASSSPDRVEAQYF. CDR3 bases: TGTGCCAGCAGCTCCCCGGACAGGGTGGAGGCCCAGTACTTC.

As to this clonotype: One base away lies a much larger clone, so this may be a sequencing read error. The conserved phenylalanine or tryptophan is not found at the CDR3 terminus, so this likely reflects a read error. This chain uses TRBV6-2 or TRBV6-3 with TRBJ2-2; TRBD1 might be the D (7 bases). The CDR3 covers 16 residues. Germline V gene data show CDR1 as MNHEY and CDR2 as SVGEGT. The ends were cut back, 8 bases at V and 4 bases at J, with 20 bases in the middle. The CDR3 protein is CASRRTGLISTGELFL. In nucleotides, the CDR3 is TGTGCCAGCCGGCGGACAGGACTAATCAGCACCGGGGAGCTGTTTTTA.

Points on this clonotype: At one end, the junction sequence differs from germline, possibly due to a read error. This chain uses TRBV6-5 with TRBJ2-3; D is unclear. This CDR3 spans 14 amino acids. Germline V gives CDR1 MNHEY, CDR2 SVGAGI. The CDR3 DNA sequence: TGTGTCAGCCGTCCCAGGAACCCCATAGATACGCAGTATTTT. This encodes CVSRPRNPIDTQYF.

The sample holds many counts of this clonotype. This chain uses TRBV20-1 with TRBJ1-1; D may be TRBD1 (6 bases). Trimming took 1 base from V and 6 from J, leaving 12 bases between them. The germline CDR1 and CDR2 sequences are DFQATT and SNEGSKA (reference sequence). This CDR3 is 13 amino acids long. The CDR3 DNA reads TGCAGTGCTAGAGTAAACAGGGCGGCTGAAGCTTTCTTT. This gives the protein CSARVNRAAEAFF.

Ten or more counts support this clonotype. CDR3 sequence (DNA): TGTGCCAGCAGCCTAAACGGTGATCAGCCCCAGCATTTT. Amino acids: CASSLNGDQPQHF. This chain links TRBV11-2 with TRBJ1-5; the D is unclear. The CDR3 loop spans 13 amino acids. CDR1 and CDR2 from the germline V gene are SGHAT and FQNNGV. The germline V and J ends were trimmed by 5 bases and 5 bases, with 10 bases remaining between them.

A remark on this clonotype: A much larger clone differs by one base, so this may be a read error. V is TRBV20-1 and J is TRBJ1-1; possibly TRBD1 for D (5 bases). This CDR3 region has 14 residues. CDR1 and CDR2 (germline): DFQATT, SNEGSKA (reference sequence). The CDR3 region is CIARDLGRGTEAFF. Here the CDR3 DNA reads TGCATTGCTAGAGATCTAGGGAGGGGCACTGAAGCTTTCTTT.